The entry below gives a single T cell receptor beta chain sequence along with its context. Its antigen remains unknown. V was pared by 0 bases and J by 0 bases, with 11 bases between. Germline V gene sequence: CDR1 LGHNA, CDR2 YNFKEQ. This CDR3 comprises 17 residues. TCRdb's table, derived via immunoSEQ multiplex PCR, lists solely in-frame clones and lacks some. The data contain tens of thousands of clones, about 91% of them singletons. These data belong to a study of a mutant IDH1 vaccine in newly diagnosed glioma. Whole-study context: Patients underwent eight vaccinations, which took place in weeks 1, 3, 5, 7, 11, 15, 19 and 23. Vaccinations were initiated 4-6 weeks following radiotherapy alone, or were given together with temozolomide cycles.

Documented time point: week 11, during vaccination. Every vaccination contained 300 ug of the mutant IDH1 20-mer peptide and was paired with topical imiquimod. Donors had new WHO grade 3 or 4 IDH1-mutant, ATRX-lost astrocytomas. Findings and caveats of the study: Across multiple MHC alleles, roughly 93% of patients had vaccine-induced responses.

The V gene is TRBV4-2, the J gene TRBJ1-4; no clear D gene. The receptor's source is a man in his fifties with glioma. The sequences come from PBMCs, collected from a glioma patient whose treatment included an IDH1 peptide vaccine. CDR3 bases: TGTGCCAGCAGCCAAGATAGTGTCAGTGCAACTAATGAAAAACTGTTTTTT. Translating it yields CASSQDSVSATNEKLFF.